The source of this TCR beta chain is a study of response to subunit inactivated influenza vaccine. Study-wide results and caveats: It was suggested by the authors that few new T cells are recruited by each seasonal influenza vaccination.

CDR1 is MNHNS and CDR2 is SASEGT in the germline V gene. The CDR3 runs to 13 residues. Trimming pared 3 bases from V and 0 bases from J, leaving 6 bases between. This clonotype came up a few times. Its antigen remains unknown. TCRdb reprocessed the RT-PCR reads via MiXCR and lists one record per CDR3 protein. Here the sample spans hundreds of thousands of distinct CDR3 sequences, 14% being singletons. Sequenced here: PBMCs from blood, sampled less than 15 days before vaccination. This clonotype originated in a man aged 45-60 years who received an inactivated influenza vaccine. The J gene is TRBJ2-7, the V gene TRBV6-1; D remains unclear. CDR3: CASSEVRSYEQYF. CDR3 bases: TGTGCCAGCAGTGAGGTTCGCTCCTACGAGCAGTACTTC.